This note documents a single T cell receptor beta chain sequence. Germline DNA was also extracted, and blood RNA derived from unsorted whole blood. Patients in the cohort were treatment-naive and living with chronic HBV infection. Germline V lookup: CDR1 SGHAT, CDR2 FQNNGV. This CDR3 is built from 16 residues. V was trimmed by 5 bases and J by 7 bases, leaving 23 bases between them. These data come from a study of tumor-infiltrating lymphocytes in primary liver carcinoma. About the research overall: Surgical resection was used to treat these primary liver carcinoma patients.

Researchers generated TCR beta cDNA from approximately 520 ng of total RNA, relying on a constant-region primer. Slightly modified ARM-PCR with three nested multiplex PCR rounds yielded TCR beta libraries. PCR rounds one and two used TRBV1-TRBV30 forward primers with a C-beta reverse primer for 10 cycles each. TCRdb passed the multiplex PCR reads through MiXCR, listing each CDR3 protein once. The sample has about 200,000 distinct CDR3 sequences; around 60% are singletons. The source material was peripheral blood. The TCR sequence derives from a woman aged 55-69 years with primary liver carcinoma and hepatitis B virus infection. This rearrangement joins TRBV11-2 to TRBJ2-5; D may be TRBD2 (5 bases). The CDR3 DNA reads TGTGCCAGCAGCGCCCTACTAGAGGGAGTTGGTAGGACCCAGTACTTC. This translates into CASSALLEGVGRTQYF.